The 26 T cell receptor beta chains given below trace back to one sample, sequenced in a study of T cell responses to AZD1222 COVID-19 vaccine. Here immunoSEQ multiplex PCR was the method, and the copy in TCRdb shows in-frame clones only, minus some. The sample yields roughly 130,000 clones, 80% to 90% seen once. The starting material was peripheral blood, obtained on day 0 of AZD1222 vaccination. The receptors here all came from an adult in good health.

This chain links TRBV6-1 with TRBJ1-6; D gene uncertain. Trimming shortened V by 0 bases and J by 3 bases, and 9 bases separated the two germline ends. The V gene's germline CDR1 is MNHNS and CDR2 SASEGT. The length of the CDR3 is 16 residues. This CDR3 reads CASSEAAGFYNSPLHF. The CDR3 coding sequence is TGTGCCAGCAGTGAAGCGGCGGGTTTCTATAATTCACCCCTCCACTTT.

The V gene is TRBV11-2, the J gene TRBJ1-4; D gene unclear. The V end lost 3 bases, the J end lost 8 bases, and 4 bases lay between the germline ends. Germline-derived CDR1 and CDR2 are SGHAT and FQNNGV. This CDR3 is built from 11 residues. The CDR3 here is CASSLGEKLFF. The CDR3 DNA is TGTGCCAGCAGCTTGGGCGAAAAACTGTTTTTT.

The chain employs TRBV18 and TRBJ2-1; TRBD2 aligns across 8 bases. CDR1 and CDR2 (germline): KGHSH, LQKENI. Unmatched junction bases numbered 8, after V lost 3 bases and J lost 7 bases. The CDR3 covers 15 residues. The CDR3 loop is CASSPPHLAGNEQFF. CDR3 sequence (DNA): TGTGCCAGCTCACCCCCCCATCTAGCGGGTAATGAGCAGTTCTTC.

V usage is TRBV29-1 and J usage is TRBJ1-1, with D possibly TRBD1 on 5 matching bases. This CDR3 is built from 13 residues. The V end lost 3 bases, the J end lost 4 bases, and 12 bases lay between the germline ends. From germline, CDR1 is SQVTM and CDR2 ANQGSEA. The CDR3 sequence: CSVDGRVGTEAFF. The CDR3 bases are TGCAGCGTTGACGGCAGGGTTGGCACTGAAGCTTTCTTT.

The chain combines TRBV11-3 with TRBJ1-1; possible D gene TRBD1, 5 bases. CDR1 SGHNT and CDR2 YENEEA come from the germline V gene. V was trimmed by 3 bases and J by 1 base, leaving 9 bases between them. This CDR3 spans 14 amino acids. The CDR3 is CASSFIGGNTEAFF. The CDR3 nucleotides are TGTGCCAGCAGCTTTATTGGGGGGAACACTGAAGCTTTCTTT.

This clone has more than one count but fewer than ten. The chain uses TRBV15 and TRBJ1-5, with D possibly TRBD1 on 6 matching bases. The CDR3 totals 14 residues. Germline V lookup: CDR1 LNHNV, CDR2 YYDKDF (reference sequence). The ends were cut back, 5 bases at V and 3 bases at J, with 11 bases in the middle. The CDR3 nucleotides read TGTGCCACCAGCCACAGGGTTGCCAATCAGCCCCAGCATTTT. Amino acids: CATSHRVANQPQHF.

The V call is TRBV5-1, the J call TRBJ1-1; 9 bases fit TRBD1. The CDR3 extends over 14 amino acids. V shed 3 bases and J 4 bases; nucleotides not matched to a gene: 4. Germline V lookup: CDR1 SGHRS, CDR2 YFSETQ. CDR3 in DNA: TGCGCCAGCAGCTCCGGACAGGGGAGCACTGAAGCTTTCTTT. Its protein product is CASSSGQGSTEAFF.

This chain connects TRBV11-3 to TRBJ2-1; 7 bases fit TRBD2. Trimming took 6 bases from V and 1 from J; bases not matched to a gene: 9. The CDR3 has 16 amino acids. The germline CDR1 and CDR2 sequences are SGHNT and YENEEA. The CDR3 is CASRLGRASSYNEQFF. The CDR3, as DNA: TGTGCCAGCAGGTTGGGGAGGGCCTCGTCCTACAATGAGCAGTTCTTC.

CDR3 bases: TGTGCCAGCTCACCAGGGTTCGGTAAAGAGACCCAGTACTTC. Translation gives CASSPGFGKETQYF. The rearrangement links TRBV18 to TRBJ2-5, with unresolved D. The CDR3 runs 14 residues. The germline V gene encodes CDR1 KGHSH and CDR2 LQKENI. The V end lost 2 bases, the J end lost 3 bases, and 10 bases lay between the germline ends.

The DNA for the CDR3 is TGTGCCAGCAGCGTAGCTTATCGGATGAACACTGAAGCTTTCTTT. It specifies CASSVAYRMNTEAFF. This chain connects TRBV9 to TRBJ1-1; D is undetermined. Trimming pared 0 bases from V and 0 bases from J, leaving 9 bases between. CDR3 length: 15 amino acids. Germline CDR1 reads SGDLS; CDR2 reads YYNGEE.

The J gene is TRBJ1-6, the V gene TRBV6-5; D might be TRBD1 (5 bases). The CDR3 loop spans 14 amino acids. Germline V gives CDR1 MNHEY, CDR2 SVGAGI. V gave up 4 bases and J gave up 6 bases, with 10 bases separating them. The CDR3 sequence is CASSWRRVNSPLHF. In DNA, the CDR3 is TGTGCCAGCAGTTGGCGCAGGGTTAATTCACCCCTCCACTTT.

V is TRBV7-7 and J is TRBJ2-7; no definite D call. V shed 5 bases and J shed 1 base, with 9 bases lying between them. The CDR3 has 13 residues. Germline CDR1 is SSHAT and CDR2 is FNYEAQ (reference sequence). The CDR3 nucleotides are TGTGCCAGCAGCCCCCTCCCGTCCTACGAGCAGTACTTC. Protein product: CASSPLPSYEQYF.

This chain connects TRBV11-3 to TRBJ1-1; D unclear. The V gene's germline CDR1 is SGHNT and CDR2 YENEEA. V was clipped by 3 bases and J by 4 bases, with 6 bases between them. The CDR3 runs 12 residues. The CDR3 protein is CASSFPLTEAFF. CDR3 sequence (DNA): TGTGCCAGCAGCTTCCCCCTCACTGAAGCTTTCTTT.

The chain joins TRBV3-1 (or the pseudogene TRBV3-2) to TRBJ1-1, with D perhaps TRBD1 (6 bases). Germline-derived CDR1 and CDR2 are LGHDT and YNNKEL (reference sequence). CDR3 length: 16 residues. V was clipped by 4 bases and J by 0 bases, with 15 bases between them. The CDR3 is CASSPRRGAMNTEAFF. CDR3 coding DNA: TGTGCCAGCAGCCCTAGAAGGGGGGCCATGAACACTGAAGCTTTCTTT.

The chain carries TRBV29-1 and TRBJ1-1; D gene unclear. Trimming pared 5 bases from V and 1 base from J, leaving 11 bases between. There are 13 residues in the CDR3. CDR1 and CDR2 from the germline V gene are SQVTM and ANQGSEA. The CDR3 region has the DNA TGCAGCGTTCGGGGAAAGCAGAACACTGAAGCTTTCTTT. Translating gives CSVRGKQNTEAFF. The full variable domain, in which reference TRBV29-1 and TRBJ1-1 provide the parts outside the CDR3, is SAVISQKPSRDICQRGTSLTIQCQVDSQVTMMFWYRQQPGQSLTLIATANQGSEATYESGFVIDKFPISRPNLTFSTLTVSNMSPEDSSIYLCSVRGKQNTEAFFGQGTRLTVV.

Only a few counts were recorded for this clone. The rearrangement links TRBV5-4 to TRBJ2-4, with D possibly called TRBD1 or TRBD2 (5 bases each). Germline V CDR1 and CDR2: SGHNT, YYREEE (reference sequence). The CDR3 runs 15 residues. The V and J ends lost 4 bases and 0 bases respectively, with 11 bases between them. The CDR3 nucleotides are TGTGCCAGCAGCGTCCCGGGACCAGCCAAAAACATTCAGTACTTC. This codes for CASSVPGPAKNIQYF.

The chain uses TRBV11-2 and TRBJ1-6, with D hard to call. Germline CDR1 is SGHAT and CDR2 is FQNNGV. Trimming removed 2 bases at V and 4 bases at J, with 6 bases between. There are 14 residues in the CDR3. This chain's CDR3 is CASSLTDYNSPLHF. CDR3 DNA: TGTGCCAGCAGCTTAACAGATTATAATTCACCCCTCCACTTT.

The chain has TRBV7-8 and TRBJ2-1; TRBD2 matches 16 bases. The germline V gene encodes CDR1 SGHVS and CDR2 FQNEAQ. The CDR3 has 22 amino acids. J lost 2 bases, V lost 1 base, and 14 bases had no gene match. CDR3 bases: TGTGCCAGCAGCTTAGTCCCCCGGGGACTAGCGGGGGGGCTGAATACCTACAATGAGCAGTTCTTC. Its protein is CASSLVPRGLAGGLNTYNEQFF.

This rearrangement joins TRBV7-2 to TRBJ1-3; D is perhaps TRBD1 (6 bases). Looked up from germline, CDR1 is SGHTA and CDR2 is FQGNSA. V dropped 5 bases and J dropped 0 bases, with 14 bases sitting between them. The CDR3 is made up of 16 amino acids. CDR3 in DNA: TGTGCCAGCAGCCCCGCAGGGGCTACCTCTGGAAACACCATATATTTT. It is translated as CASSPAGATSGNTIYF.

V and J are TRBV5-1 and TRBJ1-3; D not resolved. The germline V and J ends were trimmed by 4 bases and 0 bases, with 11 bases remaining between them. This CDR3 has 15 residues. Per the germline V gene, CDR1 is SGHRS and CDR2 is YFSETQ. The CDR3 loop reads CASSTTAYSGNTIYF. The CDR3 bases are TGCGCCAGCAGCACCACAGCCTACTCTGGAAACACCATATATTTT.

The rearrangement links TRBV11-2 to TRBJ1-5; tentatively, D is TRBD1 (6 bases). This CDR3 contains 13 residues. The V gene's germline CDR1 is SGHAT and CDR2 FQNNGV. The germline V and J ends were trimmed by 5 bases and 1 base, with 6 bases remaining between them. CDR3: CASSGQSNQPQHF. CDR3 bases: TGTGCCAGCAGCGGACAGAGCAATCAGCCCCAGCATTTT.

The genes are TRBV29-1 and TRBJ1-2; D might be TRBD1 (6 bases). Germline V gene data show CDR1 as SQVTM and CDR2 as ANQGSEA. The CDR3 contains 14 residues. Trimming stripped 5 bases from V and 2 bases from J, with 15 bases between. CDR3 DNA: TGCAGCGTTTACATAACAGGGCGGAACTATGGCTACACCTTC. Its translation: CSVYITGRNYGYTF.

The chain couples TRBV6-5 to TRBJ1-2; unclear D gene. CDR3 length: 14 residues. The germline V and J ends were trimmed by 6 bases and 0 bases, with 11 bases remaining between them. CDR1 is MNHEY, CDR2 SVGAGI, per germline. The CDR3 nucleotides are TGTGCCAGCAGACCGGACGGCTCTAACTATGGCTACACCTTC. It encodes CASRPDGSNYGYTF.

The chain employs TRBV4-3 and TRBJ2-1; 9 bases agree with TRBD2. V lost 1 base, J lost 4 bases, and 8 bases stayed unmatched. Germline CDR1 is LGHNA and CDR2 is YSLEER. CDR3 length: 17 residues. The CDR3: CASSQAVLAGPYNEQFF. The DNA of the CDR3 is TGCGCCAGCAGCCAAGCGGTACTAGCGGGCCCGTACAATGAGCAGTTCTTC.

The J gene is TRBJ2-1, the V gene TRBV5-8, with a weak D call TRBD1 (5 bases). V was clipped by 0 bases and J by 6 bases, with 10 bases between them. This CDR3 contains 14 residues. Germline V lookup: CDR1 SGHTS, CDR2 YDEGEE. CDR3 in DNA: TGTGCCAGCAGCTTGGCTGGCAGGGCCAATGAGCAGTTCTTC. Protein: CASSLAGRANEQFF.

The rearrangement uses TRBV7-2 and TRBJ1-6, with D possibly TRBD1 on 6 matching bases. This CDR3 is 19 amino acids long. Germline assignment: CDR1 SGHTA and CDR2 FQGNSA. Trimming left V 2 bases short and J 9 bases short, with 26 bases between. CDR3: CASSLRYGRGKGGGSPLHF. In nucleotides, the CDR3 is TGTGCCAGCAGCTTACGATATGGCAGGGGAAAGGGCGGGGGTTCACCCCTCCACTTT.